One sample yielded the 3 T cell receptor beta chains listed below, sequenced in a study of shared clonotypes between healthy human individuals. Clones were read by immunoSEQ multiplex PCR, and TCRdb kept only the in-frame ones, dropping some. The sample includes over 2,000,000 clones, about 94% of them seen just once. Naive-designated CD8 cells lacked CD45RO, were positively enriched for CCR7, and omitted terminally differentiated effector memory CD45RA+ cells. Sequenced material: naive CD8+ T cells from PBMCs. These receptors originate from a young man in good health. Some clones in this sample may be carry-over from other donors' samples.

The rearrangement joins TRBV28 to TRBJ1-5; 9 bases match TRBD1. CDR1 MDHEN and CDR2 SYDVKM come from the germline V gene. The ends lost 3 bases at V and 6 bases at J; junction bases unmatched: 3. The CDR3 has 14 amino acids. In DNA form, the CDR3 reads TGTGCCAGCAGTTTCTGGACAGGGGTTCAGCCCCAGCATTTT. Its protein product is CASSFWTGVQPQHF.

This sequence joins TRBV18 and TRBJ1-2; D is perhaps TRBD1 (5 bases). CDR3 length equals 11 residues. V lost 5 bases, J lost 6 bases, and 7 bases lay in between. CDR1 and CDR2 (germline): KGHSH, LQKENI. For the CDR3, the DNA is TGTGCCAGCTCAGGGGGTGATGGCTACACCTTC. This translates into CASSGGDGYTF.

The gene calls are TRBV28 and TRBJ2-3; D perhaps matches TRBD1 (5 bases). The V and J ends lost 1 base and 5 bases respectively, with 16 bases between them. Germline CDR1 reads MDHEN; CDR2 reads SYDVKM. This CDR3 is 16 amino acids long. The CDR3 nucleotides read TGTGCCAGCAGTTTATTTCTTTCAGGGAACGGAGATACGCAGTATTTT. Translating gives CASSLFLSGNGDTQYF.